This T cell receptor (beta chain) was found in a study of CD8 T cells in ankylosing spondylitis. Germline trimming cut 4 bases from V and 8 bases from J; bases unmatched to any gene: 7. The germline V gene encodes CDR1 DFQATT and CDR2 SNEGSKA (reference sequence). The CDR3 extends over 12 amino acids. By quantitative 5'-RACE with molecular barcodes, the TCR beta libraries were made. TCRdb re-analysed the 5' RACE reads in MiXCR, keeping a single row per CDR3 protein. This sample yields 250,000 to 350,000 distinct CDR3 sequences, of which roughly 20% are seen a single time; 3.5% belongs to the top ten. Details on this clonotype: Its target is unknown.

The study, taken as a whole, reports: Clones linked with disease were CD8+ and fairly uncommon in the peripheral blood. A motif in TCR beta, a set of seven to nine highly homologous variants, appeared characteristic of ankylosing spondylitis blood. Several of the motif variants were reported before in synovial fluid and blood from reactive arthritis.

The sample comprised blood, either unsorted or a sorted T cell fraction (not recorded which). This rearrangement joins TRBV20-1 to TRBJ1-2; 7 bases agree with TRBD1. The receptor was derived from a female donor with ankylosing spondylitis or in good health (not recorded which). The CDR3 coding sequence is TGCAGTGCTACCACCGGGACAGTCGGCTACACCTTC. Residues: CSATTGTVGYTF.